Sequencing of this T cell receptor (beta chain) was carried out in a study of cytomegalovirus exposure and HLA in healthy donors. The V end was cut by 1 base, the J end by 1 base, with 8 bases between. The CDR3 covers 14 residues. Germline CDR1 MNHNS, CDR2 SASEGT. The PCR made use of 60 Vbeta and 13 Jbeta primers. The repertoire was sequenced with immunoSEQ multiplex PCR; TCRdb's copy has only in-frame clones and lacks some. Of about 140,000 clones listed, approximately 82% are singletons. This sequence was found in a man aged 25 to 40 in good health and CMV-seropositive. Sequencing was performed on PBMCs. The chain joins TRBV6-1 to TRBJ2-7; D uncertain. The CDR3 here is CASSEGYISYEQYF. CDR3 nucleotide sequence: TGTGCCAGCAGTGAAGGGTACATATCCTACGAGCAGTACTTC.